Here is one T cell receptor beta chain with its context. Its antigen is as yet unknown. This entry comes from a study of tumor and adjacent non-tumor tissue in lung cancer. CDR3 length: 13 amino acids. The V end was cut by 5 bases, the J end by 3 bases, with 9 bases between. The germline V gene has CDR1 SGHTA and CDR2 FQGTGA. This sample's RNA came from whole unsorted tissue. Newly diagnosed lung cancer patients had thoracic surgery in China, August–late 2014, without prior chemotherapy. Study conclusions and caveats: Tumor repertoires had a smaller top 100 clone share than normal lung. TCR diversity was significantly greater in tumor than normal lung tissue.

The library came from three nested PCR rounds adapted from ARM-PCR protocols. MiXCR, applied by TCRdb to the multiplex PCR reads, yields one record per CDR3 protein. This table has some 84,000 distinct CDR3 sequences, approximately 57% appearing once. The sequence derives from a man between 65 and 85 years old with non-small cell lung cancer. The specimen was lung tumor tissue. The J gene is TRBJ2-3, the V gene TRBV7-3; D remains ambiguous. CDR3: CASSPSITDTQYF. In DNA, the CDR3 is TGTGCCAGCAGCCCCAGTATTACAGATACGCAGTATTTT.